This T cell receptor beta chain was sequenced in a study of cytomegalovirus exposure and HLA in healthy donors. V was pared by 2 bases and J by 2 bases, with 19 bases between. The CDR3 has 16 amino acids. The germline CDR1 and CDR2 sequences are SQVTM and ANQGSEA. Notes on the study in general: With high specificity and sensitivity, the classifier reportedly diagnosed cytomegalovirus status. Indistinguishable V segments, including TRBV6-2 and TRBV6-3, were excluded.

Amplification used 60 Vbeta primers and 13 Jbeta primers. Clones were sequenced by immunoSEQ multiplex PCR, and TCRdb holds only the in-frame ones, with some missing. The sample has 150,000 to 200,000 clones, around 74% seen once. The table lists this clone with a few counts. What it recognizes is unknown. Sequenced material: PBMCs. This clonotype was obtained from a female donor in good health and CMV-seronegative. This chain uses TRBV29-1 with TRBJ2-7; a possible D gene is TRBD2 (5 bases). The CDR3 region has the DNA TGCAGCGTTGAACAAGACGACAAGTTCGGGACCTACGAGCAGTACTTC. Translation gives CSVEQDDKFGTYEQYF.